This TCR beta chain was identified during a study of post-analysis software for immune sequencing data. As for the study in general: Multiple sclerosis in the patients followed relapsing-remitting, secondary progressive and progressive-relapsing courses. Overall study results and limits: Among roughly 5 TRBV segments more frequent in patients than controls were TRBV5-6, TRBV5-1 and TRBV20-1. Controls' normalized Chao1 diversity significantly exceeded that of multiple sclerosis patients. F-measure co-clustering was strong for batch-matched samples.

Trimming shortened V by 7 bases and J by 0 bases, and 12 bases separated the two germline ends. The CDR3 consists of 15 residues. TCR beta cDNA libraries had unique molecular identifiers. cDNA molecules numbering roughly 0.5 million came from roughly 1.1 to 9.2 million T cells. TCRdb itself ran the PCR reads through MiXCR, one entry per CDR3 protein. The data show 750,000 to 950,000 distinct CDR3 sequences, approximately 44% seen once. In its sample, this clonotype was seen a few times. Its antigen is unidentified. Sequenced: blood. The chain has TRBV12-3 or TRBV12-4 and TRBJ2-2; a possible D gene is TRBD1 (6 bases). This sequence was found in a girl aged 5-17 years with multiple sclerosis. The DNA for the CDR3 is TGTGCCAGCACCCCGGGACACGCGAACACCGGGGAGCTGTTTTTT. This sequence encodes CASTPGHANTGELFF.